This T cell receptor (beta chain) was recovered during a study of cytomegalovirus exposure and HLA in healthy donors. The PCR was carried out with 60 Vbeta primers and 13 Jbeta primers. Using immunoSEQ multiplex PCR, the repertoire was profiled, and TCRdb retains in-frame clones only, with some absent. This repertoire includes tens of thousands of clones. The ends lost 5 bases at V and 5 bases at J; junction bases unmatched: 5. The CDR3 sequence is 13 residues long. Germline CDR1 and CDR2: SGHVS and FQNEAQ. Material: PBMCs. The V and J genes are TRBV7-8 and TRBJ2-7, with 8 bases fitting TRBD2. The TCR sequence derives from a human donor in good health. The CDR3 sequence is CASSTGGADEQYF. CDR3 DNA sequence: TGTGCCAGCAGCACCGGGGGGGCTGACGAGCAGTACTTC.